Each of the 29 T cell receptor beta chains below was sequenced from the same sample in a study of radiation and T cells in renal cell carcinoma. This table comes from immunoSEQ multiplex PCR, and its TCRdb copy is limited to in-frame clones, with some not included. The table lists fewer than 200,000 clones, about 85% of them singletons. Specified time point: blood 4 weeks post-SBRT, at nephrectomy. Treatment meaning: 15 Gy SBRT to primary tumor, nephrectomy 4 weeks later. The specimen comprised blood, sampled from a patient whose treatment included radiotherapy and nephrectomy. These receptors came from a woman aged 45-65 years with renal cell carcinoma.

This clone came up once. The chain uses TRBV14 and TRBJ2-5; 7 bases are a match to TRBD1. CDR3 length: 14 amino acids. The V segment lost 5 bases and the J segment 5 bases; nucleotides outside the gene matches: 8. Germline V lookup: CDR1 SGHDN, CDR2 FVKESK. The CDR3 reads CASSTGTARETQYF. DNA of the CDR3: TGTGCCAGCAGCACCGGGACAGCCCGGGAGACCCAGTACTTC.

The chain uses TRBV6-5 and TRBJ1-2; possible D gene TRBD1, 6 bases. There are 14 residues in the CDR3. Germline lookup yields CDR1 MNHEY and CDR2 SVGAGI. V was cut by 5 bases and J by 8 bases, with 18 bases left in between. The chain's CDR3 is CASSESQGALGYTF. CDR3 coding DNA: TGTGCCAGCAGTGAATCACAGGGTGCGCTAGGCTACACCTTC.

This clone was recorded only once. V is TRBV4-3 and J is TRBJ1-2, with D possibly being TRBD1 (5 bases). Germline V gene lookup returns CDR1 LGHNA and CDR2 YSLEER. There are 16 residues in the CDR3. Between the trimmed V and J ends, which lost 3 bases and 0 bases, there was a span of 14 bases. This CDR3 is CASSQLGATANYGYTF. CDR3 DNA: TGCGCCAGCAGCCAGCTTGGGGCGACAGCTAACTATGGCTACACCTTC.

The chain joins TRBV4-2 to TRBJ2-1; 8 bases line up with TRBD2. The CDR3 has 17 residues. Germline V gives CDR1 LGHNA, CDR2 YNFKEQ. Trimming at V came to 0 bases and at J to 9 bases, leaving 13 bases not matched to a gene. In nucleotides, the CDR3 is TGTGCCAGCAGCCAAGAAGGCGGGGAGCGGGGGTGGTTTGAGCAGTTCTTC. Translating it yields CASSQEGGERGWFEQFF.

J is TRBJ1-2 and V is TRBV2; weak D call: TRBD1 (6 bases). Germline values: CDR1 SNHLY, CDR2 FYNNEI. The CDR3 consists of 15 residues. V shed 7 bases and J shed 0 bases, with 15 bases lying between them. CDR3 sequence reads: CASKAGAAANYGYTF. The CDR3, as DNA: TGTGCCAGCAAGGCAGGGGCGGCGGCTAACTATGGCTACACCTTC.

The chain carries TRBV6-5 and TRBJ1-1; tentatively, D is TRBD1 (6 bases). The germline CDR1 and CDR2 sequences are MNHEY and SVGAGI. The CDR3 runs to 15 residues. Trimming left V 11 bases short and J 1 base short, with 20 bases between. DNA of the CDR3: TGTGCCGGTCTACGGTTGGACAGCAGGAACACTGAAGCTTTCTTT. This gives the protein CAGLRLDSRNTEAFF.

The gene calls are TRBV9 and TRBJ1-5, with D possibly being TRBD1 (6 bases). Deletions cut 0 bases from V and 6 bases from J, with 10 bases between. The germline V gene has CDR1 SGDLS and CDR2 YYNGEE. The CDR3 covers 14 residues. CDR3: CASSVETTGQPQHF. CDR3 nucleotides: TGTGCCAGCAGCGTAGAGACGACAGGTCAGCCCCAGCATTTT.

The chain's CDR3 is CASSSAVVGQHGYTF. In DNA, the CDR3 is TGCGCCAGCAGCTCCGCGGTCGTGGGGCAGCATGGCTACACCTTC. The chain links TRBV5-1 to TRBJ1-2; possible D gene TRBD1, 5 bases. Germline CDR1 reads SGHRS; CDR2 reads YFSETQ. The CDR3 consists of 15 residues. Trimming cost V 3 bases and J 6 bases, with 18 bases left between them. The whole variable domain, remainder taken from reference TRBV5-1 and TRBJ1-2, is KAGVTQTPRYLIKTRGQQVTLSCSPISGHRSVSWYQQTPGQGLQFLFEYFSETQRNKGNFPGRFSGRQFSNSRSEMNVSTLELGDSALYLCASSSAVVGQHGYTFGSGTRLTVV.

V and J are TRBV6-6 and TRBJ2-1; D is perhaps TRBD1 (6 bases). The CDR3 covers 14 residues. Germline-derived CDR1 and CDR2 are MNHNY and SVGAGI (reference sequence). Trimming removed 4 bases at V and 9 bases at J, with 16 bases between. CDR3 amino acids: CASSSGRGWGEQFF. For the CDR3, the DNA is TGTGCCAGCAGTTCGGGCAGGGGTTGGGGTGAGCAGTTCTTC.

This rearrangement joins TRBV7-5 to TRBJ1-2. TRBV7-5 is a listed pseudogene. The CDR3 contains 12 residues. This CDR3 is CARDAICYGYTF. The DNA of the CDR3 is TGTGCCAGAGACGCCATATGCTATGGCTACACCTTC.

The V call is TRBV6-1, the J call TRBJ2-7, with D tentatively TRBD2 (6 bases). The CDR3 has 15 amino acids. Germline V gene data show CDR1 as MNHNS and CDR2 as SASEGT. The V and J ends lost 1 base and 3 bases respectively, with 13 bases between them. CDR3 nucleotide sequence: TGTGCCAGCAGTGAAGGGGGTGGAGGGTACTACGAGCAGTACTTC. Translated, it gives CASSEGGGGYYEQYF.

This clone was recorded once. The rearrangement links TRBV7-8 to TRBJ2-1; possibly TRBD1 or TRBD2 for D (6 bases each). V shed 4 bases and J shed 5 bases, with 18 bases lying between them. Germline V gives CDR1 SGHVS, CDR2 FQNEAQ. CDR3 size: 16 residues. In DNA, the CDR3 is TGTGCCAGCAGCTCCCTGGGGGGCGGGTCTGACAATGAGCAGTTCTTC. This codes for CASSSLGGGSDNEQFF.

This chain uses TRBV21-1 with TRBJ2-7. TRBV21-1 is a recognized pseudogene. The CDR3 length is 16 residues. The CDR3 protein is CANKHLYRGTDHEQYF. The CDR3, as DNA: TGTGCCAACAAACACTTATACAGAGGGACGGATCATGAGCAGTACTTC.

This chain uses TRBV6-1 with TRBJ1-4, with D hard to call. CDR1 and CDR2 from the germline V gene are MNHNS and SASEGT. This CDR3 is built from 14 residues. Trimming stripped 4 bases from V and 0 bases from J, with 6 bases between. The CDR3: CASSVSPTNEKLFF. CDR3 in DNA: TGTGCCAGCAGTGTTTCACCAACTAATGAAAAACTGTTTTTT.

The rearrangement joins TRBV2 to TRBJ1-1; 10 positions agree with TRBD1. The CDR3 sequence is 14 residues long. Germline loops: CDR1 SNHLY, CDR2 FYNNEI. V trimming: 10 bases; J trimming: 2 bases; junction bases outside the gene matches: 7. Here the CDR3 DNA reads TGTGCCACCGAAAGACAGGGGGCTAACACTGAAGCTTTCTTT. Its protein is CATERQGANTEAFF.

This chain joins TRBV7-9 and TRBJ1-2, with D perhaps TRBD1 (6 bases). The V end was cut by 5 bases, the J end by 7 bases, with 20 bases between. The germline V gene has CDR1 SEHNR and CDR2 FQNEAQ (reference sequence). The CDR3 covers 15 residues. The CDR3 nucleotides are TGTGCCAGCAGCCCCCCAGGGGCAGCGGGGATTGGCTACACCTTC. Its translation is CASSPPGAAGIGYTF.

The V and J genes are TRBV6-5 and TRBJ1-5; possibly TRBD1 for D (5 bases). This CDR3 is built from 13 residues. Per the germline V gene, CDR1 is MNHEY and CDR2 is SVGAGI. The germline V and J ends were trimmed by 6 bases and 9 bases, with 15 bases remaining between them. The chain's CDR3 is CASRVRAGGPQHF. CDR3 sequence (DNA): TGTGCCAGCAGGGTAAGGGCCGGGGGGCCCCAGCATTTT.

The chain uses TRBV5-1 and TRBJ1-3; D perhaps matches TRBD1 (5 bases). CDR3 length equals 13 residues. Trimming shortened V by 2 bases and J by 8 bases, and 11 bases separated the two germline ends. From germline, CDR1 is SGHRS and CDR2 YFSETQ. The CDR3 bases are TGCGCCAGCAGCTTCTTATCGGGGGACACCATATATTTT. Amino acid sequence: CASSFLSGDTIYF.

The chain carries TRBV18 and TRBJ1-4; a weak D match, TRBD1 (5 bases). Germline V gene data show CDR1 as KGHSH and CDR2 as LQKENI. Trimming took 0 bases from V and 4 from J, leaving 15 bases between them. This CDR3 has 17 amino acids. CDR3 in amino acids: CASSPPGQGADNEKLFF. As DNA, the CDR3 is TGTGCCAGCTCACCACCGGGTCAGGGTGCGGATAATGAAAAACTGTTTTTT.

The chain employs TRBV6-5 and TRBJ2-7; 7 bases are shared with TRBD1. From germline, CDR1 is MNHEY and CDR2 SVGAGI. The length of the CDR3 is 14 residues. Trimming at V came to 6 bases and at J to 7 bases, leaving 12 bases not matched to a gene. CDR3 in DNA: TGTGCCAGCAGAGACGGACAGGTTCCTATGGAGCAGTACTTC. Its protein is CASRDGQVPMEQYF.

The chain is built from TRBV2 and TRBJ1-1, with a possible D match to TRBD1 (5 bases). CDR3 length: 13 residues. V shed 5 bases and J shed 2 bases, with 9 bases lying between them. The germline CDR1 and CDR2 sequences are SNHLY and FYNNEI. The CDR3, as DNA: TGTGCCAGCAGTTCAGGGTTTAACACTGAAGCTTTCTTT. As protein: CASSSGFNTEAFF.

The chain links TRBV5-1 to TRBJ2-5, with 14 nucleotides matching TRBD2. Germline V gene sequence: CDR1 SGHRS, CDR2 YFSETQ. This CDR3 has 16 residues. With 4 bases clipped from V and 2 bases from J, the junction kept 4 bases outside the gene matches. The CDR3 DNA follows: TGCGCCAGCAGCCCCCGACTAGCGGGGGGGCAAGAGACCCAGTACTTC. This sequence encodes CASSPRLAGGQETQYF.

About this clone: Other DNA sequences in this sample translate to the same CDR3. V gene TRBV5-1 combines with J gene TRBJ1-1; D is possibly TRBD1 (6 bases). CDR1 is SGHRS, CDR2 YFSETQ, per germline. Between the trimmed V and J ends, which lost 4 bases and 0 bases, there was a span of 10 bases. The CDR3 totals 14 residues. DNA for the CDR3: TGCGCCAGCAGCCCGGGACATATGAACACTGAAGCTTTCTTT. As protein: CASSPGHMNTEAFF.

A few counts support this clone. The chain combines TRBV5-6 with TRBJ1-1, with 7 bases lining up with TRBD1. The CDR3 consists of 15 residues. CDR1 and CDR2 (germline): SGHDT, YYEEEE. The ends lost 3 bases at V and 4 bases at J; junction bases unmatched: 9. The CDR3 DNA is TGTGCCAGCAGCTCCCTTGCGGCAGGGGGCACTGAAGCTTTCTTT. Protein product: CASSSLAAGGTEAFF.

The chain has TRBV6-1 and TRBJ1-4; 8 bases are a match to TRBD1. Germline CDR1 reads MNHNS; CDR2 reads SASEGT. V lost 3 bases to trimming and J lost 8 bases; unmatched junction nucleotides: 8. The CDR3 contains 15 residues. The CDR3 DNA sequence: TGTGCCAGCAGTGAGGGACAGGTCAGAAGAGAAAAACTGTTTTTT. It yields the protein CASSEGQVRREKLFF.

Remarks on this clone: A junction end diverges from the germline sequence, so it may reflect a read error. The chain is built from TRBV4-2 and TRBJ2-2; TRBD2 aligns across 15 bases. The CDR3 sequence is 19 residues long. Germline V gene sequence: CDR1 LGHNA, CDR2 YNFKEQ. The CDR3 DNA is TGTACCAGCAGCCAAGAAGGACTAGCGGGGGGGCTTAGCACCGGGGAGCTGTTTTTT. The encoded protein is CTSSQEGLAGGLSTGELFF.

This rearrangement joins TRBV11-2 to TRBJ2-7; D not certain. The V end was cut by 0 bases, the J end by 6 bases, with 6 bases between. The CDR3 contains 12 residues. Germline lookup yields CDR1 SGHAT and CDR2 FQNNGV. CDR3: CASSLDWGEQYF. The CDR3 DNA sequence: TGTGCCAGCAGCTTAGATTGGGGCGAGCAGTACTTC.

The chain is built from TRBV30 and TRBJ2-3, with D hard to call. The CDR3 loop spans 12 amino acids. In germline, CDR1 is GTSNPN, CDR2 SVGIG (reference sequence). V was shortened by 0 bases and J by 4 bases, with 5 bases between the two germline ends. The CDR3 loop is CAWSVFPDTQYF. CDR3 coding DNA: TGTGCCTGGAGTGTGTTTCCAGATACGCAGTATTTT.

The V gene is TRBV2, the J gene TRBJ1-1, with 8 bases identical to TRBD1. Germline CDR1 SNHLY, CDR2 FYNNEI. This CDR3 has 13 amino acids. Trimming removed 6 bases from V and 4 bases from J; junction bases left unmatched: 4. The DNA for the CDR3 is TGTGCCAGCAGGGGTACAGGGGGCACTGAAGCTTTCTTT. It encodes CASRGTGGTEAFF.